A single sample is the source of the 21 T cell receptor beta chains below, sequenced in a study of blood T cell repertoires in COVID-19. Sequenced by immunoSEQ multiplex PCR; TCRdb stores in-frame clones only, minus some. The data contain some 140,000 clones, about 90% of them singletons. The sequenced sample was peripheral blood. Source of these receptors: a man in his forties or fifties with active COVID-19.

This chain uses TRBV6-5 with TRBJ1-5; 7 bases match TRBD1. This CDR3 has 14 residues. V trimming: 2 bases; J trimming: 7 bases; junction bases outside the gene matches: 5. The germline CDR1 and CDR2 sequences are MNHEY and SVGAGI. CDR3 region: CASSYGAGGQPQHF. DNA for the CDR3: TGTGCCAGCAGTTACGGGGCAGGGGGACAGCCCCAGCATTTT.

The chain is built from TRBV19 and TRBJ2-1; 9 bases are shared with TRBD1. CDR3 length equals 13 residues. The V gene's germline CDR1 is LNHDA and CDR2 SQIVND (reference sequence). Losses at the gene ends were 9 bases for V and 9 bases for J; bases not matched to a gene: 9. CDR3 loop: CASCGQGIGEQFF. The CDR3 nucleotides are TGTGCCAGCTGTGGACAGGGGATTGGTGAGCAGTTCTTC.

The gene calls are TRBV4-2 and TRBJ2-1, with unresolved D. CDR3 length: 15 residues. Germline CDR1 and CDR2: LGHNA and YNFKEQ. V was cut by 0 bases and J by 9 bases, with 15 bases left in between. CDR3 sequence (DNA): TGTGCCAGCAGCCAAGACGCACAGATACAAGGTGAGCAGTTCTTC. Protein sequence: CASSQDAQIQGEQFF.

The J gene is TRBJ2-2, the V gene TRBV27, with D maybe TRBD1 (6 bases). The V end lost 7 bases, the J end lost 4 bases, and 10 bases lay between the germline ends. This CDR3 is built from 13 residues. Germline V gene data show CDR1 as MNHEY and CDR2 as SMNVEV (reference sequence). DNA of the CDR3: TGTGCCAGCACAACAGGGCTCACCGGGGAGCTGTTTTTT. Its protein product is CASTTGLTGELFF.

The gene calls are TRBV30 and TRBJ2-2; maybe TRBD2 (6 bases). This CDR3 contains 14 residues. V shed 0 bases and J shed 7 bases, with 12 bases lying between them. CDR1 and CDR2 from the germline V gene are GTSNPN and SVGIG (reference sequence). In DNA, the CDR3 is TGTGCCTGGAGTGTAGGAGGGAGGATCGGGGAGCTGTTTTTT. Protein product: CAWSVGGRIGELFF.

V is TRBV6-1 and J is TRBJ2-3, with a possible D match to TRBD1 (5 bases). There are 14 residues in the CDR3. Deletions cut 2 bases from V and 5 bases from J, with 11 bases between. CDR1 is MNHNS and CDR2 is SASEGT in the germline V gene. In nucleotides, the CDR3 is TGTGCCAGCAGTGAAAATGGGGCGAGAGATACGCAGTATTTT. Protein product: CASSENGARDTQYF.

V gene TRBV4-1 combines with J gene TRBJ1-1; a possible D gene is TRBD1 (6 bases). Germline CDR1 is MGHRA and CDR2 is YSYEKL. The CDR3 spans 14 residues. V dropped 8 bases and J dropped 0 bases, with 13 bases sitting between them. The DNA for the CDR3 is TGCGCCAGCCAACGGGGGGCGTTGAACACTGAAGCTTTCTTT. It is translated as CASQRGALNTEAFF.

This clone was found once. Given a much more abundant clone one base away, this may be a read error. The J gene is TRBJ1-6, the V gene TRBV5-4, with no clear D. The CDR3 loop spans 13 amino acids. Germline loops: CDR1 SGHNT, CDR2 YYREEE (reference sequence). The CDR3 loop reads CASSSRGRSPFHF. The CDR3 nucleotides read TGTGCCAGCAGCTCTCGAGGGCGCTCACCCTTCCACTTT.

The CDR3 protein is CASIQTGGEEKLFF. As DNA, the CDR3 is TGTGCCAGCATCCAGACAGGGGGCGAAGAAAAACTGTTTTTT. The gene calls are TRBV7-9 and TRBJ1-4; 10 nucleotides agree with TRBD1. J lost 8 bases, V lost 7 bases, and 7 bases had no gene match. CDR3 length: 14 residues. From germline, CDR1 is SEHNR and CDR2 FQNEAQ (reference sequence).

The V gene is TRBV6-5, the J gene TRBJ1-1, with 7 bases fitting TRBD1. Germline V lookup: CDR1 MNHEY, CDR2 SVGAGI. The CDR3 spans 14 residues. V lost 5 bases to trimming and J lost 5 bases; unmatched junction nucleotides: 8. CDR3 region: CASSTRQGRTEAFF. The CDR3, as DNA: TGTGCCAGCAGTACTCGACAGGGTAGAACTGAAGCTTTCTTT.

The sample holds a few counts of this clone. The chain carries TRBV11-2 and TRBJ1-3; 7 bases fit TRBD1. Trimming cost V 0 bases and J 4 bases; bases outside gene matches: 6. The CDR3 has 16 residues. Germline loops: CDR1 SGHAT, CDR2 FQNNGV. CDR3 amino acids: CASSLEPQGSGNTIYF. The CDR3 nucleotides are TGTGCCAGCAGCTTAGAGCCACAGGGGTCCGGAAACACCATATATTTT.

The chain uses TRBV6-5 and TRBJ1-2, with 8 bases fitting TRBD1. Trimming at V came to 6 bases and at J to 3 bases, leaving 9 bases not matched to a gene. Germline CDR1 reads MNHEY; CDR2 reads SVGAGI. The CDR3 is 15 amino acids. CDR3 in DNA: TGTGCCAGCAGCCCCGGGACAGGTCGGGACTATGGCTACACCTTC. Protein: CASSPGTGRDYGYTF.

The rearrangement links TRBV5-6 to TRBJ1-2; D unclear. V was clipped by 1 base and J by 7 bases, with 8 bases between them. Germline CDR1 reads SGHDT; CDR2 reads YYEEEE. The CDR3 loop spans 12 amino acids. CDR3 sequence (DNA): TGTGCCAGCAGCTTGTGGTTGGCTGGCTACACCTTC. This sequence encodes CASSLWLAGYTF.

V is TRBV4-2 and J is TRBJ1-1, with TRBD1 matching 8 bases. The V gene's germline CDR1 is LGHNA and CDR2 YNFKEQ. J gave up 1 base and V 0 bases, and 1 base lay outside the gene matches. The CDR3 runs 15 residues. The CDR3 sequence: CASSQDGQGNTEAFF. The CDR3 region has the DNA TGTGCCAGCAGCCAAGATGGACAGGGGAACACTGAAGCTTTCTTT.

This rearrangement joins TRBV4-1 to TRBJ2-1, with D unresolved. The CDR3 sequence is 13 residues long. V was shortened by 5 bases and J by 8 bases, with 13 bases between the two germline ends. CDR1 MGHRA and CDR2 YSYEKL come from the germline V gene. The CDR3 DNA reads TGCGCCAGCAGCTTACAATCCGCGGATGAGCAGTTCTTC. Its protein product is CASSLQSADEQFF.

J is TRBJ2-1 and V is TRBV6-6; D gene uncertain. The V and J ends lost 7 bases and 2 bases respectively, with 15 bases between them. The germline gives CDR1 MNHNY, CDR2 SVGAGI (reference sequence). This CDR3 is 15 amino acids long. The CDR3 DNA sequence: TGTGCCAGCAACATCGACATACGCACCTACAATGAGCAGTTCTTC. Translated: CASNIDIRTYNEQFF.

The chain recombines TRBV20-1 with TRBJ2-5; TRBD2 aligns across 10 bases. The CDR3 spans 14 residues. With V trimmed by 3 bases and J by 2 bases, 3 bases remained unmatched. From germline, CDR1 is DFQATT and CDR2 SNEGSKA (reference sequence). CDR3 region: CSASQTSGQETQYF. The CDR3 DNA follows: TGCAGTGCTAGTCAGACTAGCGGGCAAGAGACCCAGTACTTC.

The gene calls are TRBV12-5 and TRBJ2-3, with 7 bases identical to TRBD2. The CDR3 has 14 amino acids. Unmatched junction bases numbered 4, after V lost 7 bases and J lost 0 bases. CDR1 LGHNT and CDR2 FRNRAP come from the germline V gene. CDR3 in DNA: TGTGCTAGTGTGGGAGGGCTGAGCACAGATACGCAGTATTTT. Translated, it gives CASVGGLSTDTQYF. Full variable domain (outside the CDR3, taken from reference TRBV12-5 and TRBJ2-3): DARVTQTPRHKVTEMGQEVTMRCQPILGHNTVFWYRQTMMQGLELLAYFRNRAPLDDSGMPKDRFSAEMPDATLATLKIQPSEPRDSAVYFCASVGGLSTDTQYFGPGTRLTVL.

V is TRBV4-2 and J is TRBJ1-2; unclear D gene. V lost 4 bases to trimming and J lost 2 bases, with 17 bases between them. The CDR3 runs to 16 residues. The V gene's germline CDR1 is LGHNA and CDR2 YNFKEQ. This CDR3 is CASSRVTDQLNYGYTF. Here the CDR3 DNA reads TGTGCCAGCAGCCGAGTAACAGATCAGCTGAACTATGGCTACACCTTC.

The chain links TRBV6-5 to TRBJ1-3; 7 bases agree with TRBD1. Germline V gives CDR1 MNHEY, CDR2 SVGAGI. This CDR3 comprises 15 residues. J was trimmed by 1 base and V by 4 bases; bases with no gene match: 4. Here the CDR3 DNA reads TGTGCCAGCAGTTTCGCGACAGGGTCTGGAAACACCATATATTTT. The encoded protein is CASSFATGSGNTIYF.

CDR3 in amino acids: CASSLTGSPGGTGGSPLHF. The CDR3 DNA follows: TGTGCCAGCAGCTTAACAGGGTCGCCAGGGGGGACTGGAGGGTCACCCCTCCACTTT. The chain carries TRBV7-2 and TRBJ1-6, with 7 bases that match TRBD1. Germline lookup yields CDR1 SGHTA and CDR2 FQGNSA. The CDR3 totals 19 residues. Trimming cost V 2 bases and J 10 bases; bases outside gene matches: 20.